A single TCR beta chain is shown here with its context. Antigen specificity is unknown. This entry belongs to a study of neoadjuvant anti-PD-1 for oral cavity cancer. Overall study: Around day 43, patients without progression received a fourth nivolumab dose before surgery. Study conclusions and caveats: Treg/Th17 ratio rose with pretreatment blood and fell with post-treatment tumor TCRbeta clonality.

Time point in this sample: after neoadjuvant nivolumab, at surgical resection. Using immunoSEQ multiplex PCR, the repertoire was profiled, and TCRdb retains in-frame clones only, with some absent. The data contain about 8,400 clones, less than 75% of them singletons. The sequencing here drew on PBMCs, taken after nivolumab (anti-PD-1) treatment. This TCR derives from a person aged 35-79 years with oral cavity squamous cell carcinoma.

This CDR3 is CASSYSWDTNNSPLHF. DNA of the CDR3: TGTGCCAGCAGTTACTCTTGGGACACCAATAATTCACCCCTCCACTTT. The chain has TRBV6-5 and TRBJ1-6, with D perhaps TRBD1 (6 bases). The V end was cut by 0 bases, the J end by 5 bases, with 11 bases between. The CDR3 length is 16 residues. Germline V lookup: CDR1 MNHEY, CDR2 SVGAGI.